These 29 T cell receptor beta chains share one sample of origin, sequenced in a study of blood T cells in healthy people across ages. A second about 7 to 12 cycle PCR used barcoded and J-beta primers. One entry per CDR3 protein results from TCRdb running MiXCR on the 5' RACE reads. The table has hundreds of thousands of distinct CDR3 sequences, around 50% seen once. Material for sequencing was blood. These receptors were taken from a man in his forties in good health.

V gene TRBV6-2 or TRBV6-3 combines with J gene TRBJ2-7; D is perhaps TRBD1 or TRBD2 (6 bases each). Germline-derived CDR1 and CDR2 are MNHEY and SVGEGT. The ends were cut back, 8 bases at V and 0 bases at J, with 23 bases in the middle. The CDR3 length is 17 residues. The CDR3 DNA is TGTGCCAGCCAAGGAATGGGGGGCGCAAATTTCTCCTACGAGCAGTACTTC. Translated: CASQGMGGANFSYEQYF.

The chain's CDR3 is CASSLFGGTVGQPQHF. CDR3 in DNA: TGTGCCAGCAGTTTATTTGGGGGGACGGTTGGCCAGCCCCAGCATTTT. The chain recombines TRBV12-3 or TRBV12-4 with TRBJ1-5, with D perhaps matching TRBD1 (5 bases). The CDR3 spans 16 residues. Trimming removed 2 bases from V and 7 bases from J, with 18 bases in between.

The CDR3 region has the DNA TGCAGTGCTAGAGATCGCGGGACAACGAACACTGAAGCTTTCTTT. It is translated as CSARDRGTTNTEAFF. The chain is built from TRBV20-1 and TRBJ1-1; tentative D call: TRBD1 (6 bases). Per the germline V gene, CDR1 is DFQATT and CDR2 is SNEGSKA (reference sequence). The CDR3 length is 15 residues. Trimming took 0 bases from V and 1 from J, leaving 12 bases between them.

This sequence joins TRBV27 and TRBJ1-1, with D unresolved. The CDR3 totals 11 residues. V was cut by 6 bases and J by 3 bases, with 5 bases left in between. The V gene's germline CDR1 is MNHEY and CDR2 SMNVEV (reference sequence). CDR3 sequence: CASSRDTEAFF. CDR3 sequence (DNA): TGTGCCAGCAGCCGGGACACTGAAGCTTTCTTT.

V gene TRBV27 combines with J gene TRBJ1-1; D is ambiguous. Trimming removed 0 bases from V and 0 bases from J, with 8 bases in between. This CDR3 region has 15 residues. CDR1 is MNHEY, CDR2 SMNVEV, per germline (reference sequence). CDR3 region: CASSLSNRVNTEAFF. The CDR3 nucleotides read TGTGCCAGCAGTTTATCGAATCGGGTGAACACTGAAGCTTTCTTT.

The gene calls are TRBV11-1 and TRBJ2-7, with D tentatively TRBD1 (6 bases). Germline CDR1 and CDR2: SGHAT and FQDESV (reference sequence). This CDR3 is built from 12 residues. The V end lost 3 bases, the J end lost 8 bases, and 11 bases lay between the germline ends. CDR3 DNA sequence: TGTGCCAGCAGCTTGAGACAGGCGCAGCAGTACTTC. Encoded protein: CASSLRQAQQYF.

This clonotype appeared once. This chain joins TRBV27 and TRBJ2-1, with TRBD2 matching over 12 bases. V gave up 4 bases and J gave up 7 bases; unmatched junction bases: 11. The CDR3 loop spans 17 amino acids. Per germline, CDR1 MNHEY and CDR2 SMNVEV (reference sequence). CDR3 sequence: CASSSKLLLAGGNEQFF. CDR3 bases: TGTGCCAGCAGTTCCAAACTCCTACTAGCGGGGGGAAATGAGCAGTTCTTC.

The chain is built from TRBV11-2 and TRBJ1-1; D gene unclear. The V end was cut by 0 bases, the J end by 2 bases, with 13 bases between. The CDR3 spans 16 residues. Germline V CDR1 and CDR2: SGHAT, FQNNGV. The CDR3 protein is CASSLDLVPPNTEAFF. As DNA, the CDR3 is TGTGCCAGCAGCTTAGATCTTGTCCCCCCCAACACTGAAGCTTTCTTT. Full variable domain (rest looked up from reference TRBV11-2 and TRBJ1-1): EAGVAQSPRYKIIEKRQSVAFWCNPISGHATLYWYQQILGQGPKLLIQFQNNGVVDDSQLPKDRFSAERLKGVDSTLKIQPAKLEDSAVYLCASSLDLVPPNTEAFFGQGTRLTVV.

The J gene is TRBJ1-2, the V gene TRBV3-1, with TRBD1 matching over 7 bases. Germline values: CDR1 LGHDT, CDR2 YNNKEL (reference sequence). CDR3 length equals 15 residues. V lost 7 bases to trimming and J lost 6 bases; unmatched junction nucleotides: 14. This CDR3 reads CASTSGGVNADGYTF. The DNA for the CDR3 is TGTGCCAGCACCTCAGGGGGGGTTAACGCGGATGGCTACACCTTC.

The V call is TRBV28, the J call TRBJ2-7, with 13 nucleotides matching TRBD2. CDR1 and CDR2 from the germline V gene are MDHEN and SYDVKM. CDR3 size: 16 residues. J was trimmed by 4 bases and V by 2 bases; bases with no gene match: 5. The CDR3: CASSLRTSGRYYEQYF. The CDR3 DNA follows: TGTGCCAGCAGTTTACGGACTAGCGGGAGATATTACGAGCAGTACTTC.

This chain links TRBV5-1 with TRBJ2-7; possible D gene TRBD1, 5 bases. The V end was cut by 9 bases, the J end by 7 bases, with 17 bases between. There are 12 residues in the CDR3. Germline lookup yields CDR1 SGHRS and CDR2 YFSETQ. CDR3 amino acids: CATASLKGEQYF. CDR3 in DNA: TGCGCCACCGCCTCCCTCAAGGGGGAGCAGTACTTC.

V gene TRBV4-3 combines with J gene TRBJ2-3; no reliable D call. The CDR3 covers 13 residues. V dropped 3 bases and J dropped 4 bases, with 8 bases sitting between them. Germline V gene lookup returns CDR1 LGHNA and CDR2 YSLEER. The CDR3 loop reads CASSQRQPDTQYF. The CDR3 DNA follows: TGCGCCAGCAGCCAGCGTCAACCAGATACGCAGTATTTT.

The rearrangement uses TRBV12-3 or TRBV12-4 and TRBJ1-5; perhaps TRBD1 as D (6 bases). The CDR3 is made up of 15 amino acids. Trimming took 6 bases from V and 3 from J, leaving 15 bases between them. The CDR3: CASSRDGQINQPQHF. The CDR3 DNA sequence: TGTGCCAGCAGCCGGGACGGACAGATCAATCAGCCCCAGCATTTT.

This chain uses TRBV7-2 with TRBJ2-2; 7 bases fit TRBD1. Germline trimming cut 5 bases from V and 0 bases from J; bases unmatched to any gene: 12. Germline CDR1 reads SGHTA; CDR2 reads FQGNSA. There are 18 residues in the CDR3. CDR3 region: CASSLGYRQGTNTGELFF. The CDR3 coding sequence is TGTGCCAGCAGCCTCGGATATCGACAGGGCACGAACACCGGGGAGCTGTTTTTT.

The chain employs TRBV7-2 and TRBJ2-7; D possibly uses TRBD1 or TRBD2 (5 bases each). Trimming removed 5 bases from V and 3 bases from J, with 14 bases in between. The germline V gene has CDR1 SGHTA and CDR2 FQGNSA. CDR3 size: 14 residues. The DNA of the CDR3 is TGTGCCAGCAGCCAGGGTGGGGGTCTCTACGAGCAGTACTTC. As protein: CASSQGGGLYEQYF.

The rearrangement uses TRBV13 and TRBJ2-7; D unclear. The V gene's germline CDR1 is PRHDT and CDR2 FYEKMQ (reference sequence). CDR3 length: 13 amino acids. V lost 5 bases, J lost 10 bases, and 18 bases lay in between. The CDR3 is CASSNRASNAQYF. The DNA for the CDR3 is TGTGCCAGCAGCAATAGGGCCTCTAACGCACAGTACTTC. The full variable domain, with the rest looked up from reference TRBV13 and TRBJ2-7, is AAGVIQSPRHLIKEKRETATLKCYPIPRHDTVYWYQQGPGQDPQFLISFYEKMQSDKGSIPDRFSAQQFSDYHSELNMSSLELGDSALYFCASSNRASNAQYFGPGTRLTVT.

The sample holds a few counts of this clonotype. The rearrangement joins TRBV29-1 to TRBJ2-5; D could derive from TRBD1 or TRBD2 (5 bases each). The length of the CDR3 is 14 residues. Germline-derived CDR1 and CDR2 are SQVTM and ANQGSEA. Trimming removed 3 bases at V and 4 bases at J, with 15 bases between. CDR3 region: CSVDGWGSGETQYF. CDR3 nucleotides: TGCAGCGTTGACGGATGGGGGAGTGGAGAGACCCAGTACTTC.

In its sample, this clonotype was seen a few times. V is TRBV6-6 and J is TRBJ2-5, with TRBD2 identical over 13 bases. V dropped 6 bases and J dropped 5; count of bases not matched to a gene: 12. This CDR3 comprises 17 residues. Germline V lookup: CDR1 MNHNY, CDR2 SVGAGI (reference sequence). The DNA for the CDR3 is TGTGCCAGCAGCCCCGGACTAGCGGGAGTTTTGGTGGAGACCCAGTACTTC. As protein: CASSPGLAGVLVETQYF.

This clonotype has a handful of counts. The CDR3 DNA follows: TGTGCCAGCAGCAAAGAGGGTGTGCTTGAGACAGATACGCAGTATTTT. As protein: CASSKEGVLETDTQYF. The chain couples TRBV21-1 to TRBJ2-3. TRBV21-1 is deemed a pseudogene. CDR3 length: 16 amino acids.

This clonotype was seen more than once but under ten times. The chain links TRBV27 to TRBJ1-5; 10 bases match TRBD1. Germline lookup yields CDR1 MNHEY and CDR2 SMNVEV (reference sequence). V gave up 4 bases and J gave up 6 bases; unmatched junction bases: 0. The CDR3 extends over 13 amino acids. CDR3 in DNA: TGTGCCAGCAGTTGGACAGGGGGTCAGCCCCAGCATTTT. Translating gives CASSWTGGQPQHF.

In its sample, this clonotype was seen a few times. For the CDR3, the DNA is TGTGCCAGCAGTGAAAGGACGGAGGACCTTTATGGCTACACCTTC. Translation gives CASSERTEDLYGYTF. V usage is TRBV2 and J usage is TRBJ1-2; no firm D call. CDR3 length equals 15 residues. With 2 bases removed from V and 5 bases from J, the gap between germline ends came to 15 bases. Germline V gene lookup returns CDR1 SNHLY and CDR2 FYNNEI.

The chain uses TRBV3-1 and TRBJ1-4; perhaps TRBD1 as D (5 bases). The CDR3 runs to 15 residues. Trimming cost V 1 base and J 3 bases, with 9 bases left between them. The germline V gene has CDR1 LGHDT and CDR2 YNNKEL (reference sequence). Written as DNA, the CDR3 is TGTGCCAGCAGCCAAGGGGGGGGTGCTAATGAAAAACTGTTTTTT. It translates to CASSQGGGANEKLFF.

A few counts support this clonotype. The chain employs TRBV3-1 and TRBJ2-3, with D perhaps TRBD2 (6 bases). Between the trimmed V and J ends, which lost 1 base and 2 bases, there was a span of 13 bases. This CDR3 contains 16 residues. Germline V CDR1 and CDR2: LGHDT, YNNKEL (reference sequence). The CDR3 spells CASSQAGGKNTDTQYF. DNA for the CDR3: TGTGCCAGCAGCCAAGCTGGGGGGAAAAACACAGATACGCAGTATTTT.

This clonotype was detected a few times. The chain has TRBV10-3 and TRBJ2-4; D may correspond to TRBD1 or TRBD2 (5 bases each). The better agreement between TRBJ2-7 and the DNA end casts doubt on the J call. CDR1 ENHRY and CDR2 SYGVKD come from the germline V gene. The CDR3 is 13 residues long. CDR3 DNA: TGTGCCATCAGAGGTCAGGTGGGGGACGAGCAGTACTTC. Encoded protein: CAIRGQVGDEQYF.

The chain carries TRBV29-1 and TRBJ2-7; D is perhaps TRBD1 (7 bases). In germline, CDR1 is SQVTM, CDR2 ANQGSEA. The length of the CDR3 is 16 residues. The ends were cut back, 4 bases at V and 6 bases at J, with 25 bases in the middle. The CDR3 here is CSVGLRQGNLEGEQYF. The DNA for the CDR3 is TGCAGCGTTGGATTGAGACAGGGAAATCTGGAGGGCGAGCAGTACTTC.

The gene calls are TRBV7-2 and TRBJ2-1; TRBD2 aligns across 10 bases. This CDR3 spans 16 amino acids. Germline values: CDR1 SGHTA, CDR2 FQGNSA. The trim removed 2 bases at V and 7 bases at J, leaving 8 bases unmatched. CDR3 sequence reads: CASSLSSGGPLNEQFF. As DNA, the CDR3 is TGTGCCAGCAGCTTAAGTAGCGGGGGGCCCTTGAATGAGCAGTTCTTC.

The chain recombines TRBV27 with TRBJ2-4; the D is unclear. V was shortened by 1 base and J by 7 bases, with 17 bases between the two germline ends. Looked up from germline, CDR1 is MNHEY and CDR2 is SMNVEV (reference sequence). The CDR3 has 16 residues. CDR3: CASSLFGSYGPNIQYF. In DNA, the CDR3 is TGTGCCAGCAGTTTATTTGGGTCCTATGGGCCTAACATTCAGTACTTC.

The chain's CDR3 is CSARSWTGVDSPLHF. The CDR3 DNA follows: TGCAGTGCTAGAAGTTGGACAGGGGTAGATTCACCCCTCCACTTT. This rearrangement joins TRBV20-1 to TRBJ1-6, with 9 bases aligning to TRBD1. The CDR3 totals 15 residues. Germline V gene sequence: CDR1 DFQATT, CDR2 SNEGSKA (reference sequence). V was pared by 2 bases and J by 8 bases, with 7 bases of the junction left unmatched.

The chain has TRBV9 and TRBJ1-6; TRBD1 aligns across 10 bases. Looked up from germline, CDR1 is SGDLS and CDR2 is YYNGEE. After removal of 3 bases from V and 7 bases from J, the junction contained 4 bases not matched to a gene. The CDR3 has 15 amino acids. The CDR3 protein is CASSGGQGNNSPLHF. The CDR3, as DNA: TGTGCCAGCAGCGGGGGACAGGGGAACAATTCACCCCTCCACTTT.